A selection of T cell receptor beta chains follows, all from one sample in a study of T cell changes during pregnancy in multiple sclerosis. The assay was immunoSEQ multiplex PCR, and TCRdb's table has in-frame clones only and misses some. The table records under 15,000 clones, 86% of them present only once. The source material was CD8+ T cells from peripheral blood mononuclear cells, sampled in the second trimester of pregnancy. These receptors were taken from a female donor in good health, enrolled as a control in a pregnancy study. CDR3s include the opening cysteine and the closing phenylalanine or tryptophan. The order of the fields is D gene, clone size, J gene, V gene, CDR3 protein, CDR3 DNA. D genes are given only for firm matches. Rows may omit the clone size; those that give it use once, few, many or a size class.

>NA|NA|TRBJ2-3|TRBV14
CASSPHVLTDTQYF
TGTGCCAGCAGCCCACATGTGCTCACAGATACGCAGTATTTT
>TRBD2|NA|TRBJ2-1|TRBV27
CASSLVAGNYNEQFF
TGTGCCAGCAGTTTAGTAGCGGGGAATTACAATGAGCAGTTCTTC
>TRBD1|NA|TRBJ1-2|TRBV6-1
CASSALSQGAGGYTF
TGTGCCAGCAGTGCATTATCGCAGGGGGCGGGGGGCTACACCTTC
>NA|once|TRBJ1-1|TRBV6-5
CASSYQENTEAFF
TGTGCCAGCAGTTACCAGGAGAACACTGAAGCTTTCTTT
>NA|NA|TRBJ1-1|TRBV10-3
CAISESLLERDMNTEAFF
TGTGCCATCAGTGAGTCGCTTCTGGAGAGGGATATGAACACTGAAGCTTTCTTT
>TRBD1|few|TRBJ1-5|TRBV7-8
CASSLALTGDIQPQHF
TGTGCCAGCAGCTTAGCTTTAACAGGGGATATTCAGCCCCAGCATTTT
>NA|NA|TRBJ1-4|TRBV4-3
CASSQDRVTNEKLFF
TGCGCCAGCAGCCAAGACAGGGTAACTAATGAAAAACTGTTTTTT
>NA|few|TRBJ1-2|TRBV13
CASSANQGPLNGYTF
TGTGCCAGCAGCGCTAATCAGGGCCCCCTAAATGGCTACACCTTC
>TRBD2|NA|TRBJ2-2|TRBV10-3
CAISDPLAGVGTGELFF
TGTGCCATCAGTGATCCACTAGCGGGAGTGGGCACCGGGGAGCTGTTTTTT
>TRBD1|NA|TRBJ2-7|TRBV4-3
CASSQDGAGGTDEQYF
TGCGCCAGCAGCCAAGATGGTGCAGGGGGTACCGACGAGCAGTACTTC
>TRBD1|NA|TRBJ2-2|TRBV4-3
CASSPQGWNTGELFF
TGCGCCAGCAGCCCACAGGGGTGGAACACCGGGGAGCTGTTTTTT
>TRBD1|NA|TRBJ2-7|TRBV10-3
CAITSGGGYEQYF
TGTGCCATCACCTCAGGGGGTGGCTACGAGCAGTACTTC
>TRBD1|NA|TRBJ1-6|TRBV2
CASSAGTDLSPHF
TGTGCCAGCAGCGCCGGGACAGATCTATCACCCCACTTT
>NA|NA|TRBJ1-1|TRBV5-1
CASSWSEGTEAFF
TGCGCCAGCAGCTGGAGTGAGGGCACTGAAGCTTTCTTT
>TRBD1|NA|TRBJ1-2|TRBV7-6
CASSPGQGARGYTF
TGTGCCAGCAGTCCGGGACAGGGGGCTCGAGGCTACACCTTC
>NA|NA|TRBJ2-7|TRBV14
CASSHAPGPYEQYF
TGTGCCAGCAGCCATGCTCCGGGTCCCTACGAGCAGTACTTC
>NA|once|TRBJ2-2|TRBV12-5
CASGPSSRNTGELFF
TGTGCTAGTGGCCCTAGTAGTCGGAACACCGGGGAGCTGTTTTTT
>TRBD2|once|TRBJ2-7|TRBV19
CASSTGLAGGEQYF
TGTGCCAGTAGTACGGGACTAGCGGGAGGCGAGCAGTACTTC
>TRBD1|NA|TRBJ2-7|TRBV9
CASSAGQNSYEQYF
TGTGCCAGCAGCGCGGGACAGAACTCCTACGAGCAGTACTTC
>TRBD1|NA|TRBJ1-1|TRBV27
CASSLSRDREAFF
TGTGCCAGCAGTTTATCGCGGGACAGGGAAGCTTTCTTT
>NA|NA|TRBJ2-1|TRBV16
CASSQSEGAYNEQFF
TGTGCCAGCAGCCAATCCGAGGGGGCCTACAATGAGCAGTTCTTC
>TRBD1|NA|TRBJ2-7|TRBV29-1
CSVGARSGTGYSYEQYF
TGCAGCGTTGGGGCCCGGTCCGGGACAGGGTACTCCTACGAGCAGTACTTC
>TRBD1|once|TRBJ1-4|TRBV7-9
CASSFGDRGQEKLFF
TGTGCCAGCAGCTTCGGCGACAGGGGGCAAGAAAAACTGTTTTTT
>NA|NA|TRBJ1-2|TRBV9
CASSQGGGESSTSGYTF
TGTGCCAGCAGCCAAGGGGGAGGGGAGTCTTCAACCAGTGGCTACACCTTC
>TRBD2|NA|TRBJ2-3|TRBV7-9
CASSVSSSGRTDTQYF
TGTGCCAGCAGCGTTAGCTCTAGCGGGCGCACAGATACGCAGTATTTT
>TRBD2|NA|TRBJ2-7|TRBV30
CAWGGVPYEQYF
TGTGCCTGGGGGGGGGTCCCCTACGAGCAGTACTTC
>TRBD1|NA|TRBJ1-2|TRBV27
CASSLSMGDRDSYGYTF
TGTGCCAGCAGTTTATCGATGGGCGACAGGGATAGCTATGGCTACACCTTC
>TRBD1|NA|TRBJ2-1|TRBV5-1
CASSPQGSVSSYNEQFF
TGCGCCAGCAGCCCACAGGGGTCGGTTAGCTCCTACAATGAGCAGTTCTTC
>NA|NA|TRBJ2-7|TRBV4-2
CASSQDGRDREQYF
TGTGCCAGCAGCCAAGACGGGCGGGATAGGGAGCAGTACTTC
>TRBD2|once|TRBJ2-7|TRBV6-5
CASSYAGGEQYF
TGTGCCAGCAGTTACGCGGGAGGCGAGCAGTACTTC
>TRBD1|NA|TRBJ1-4|TRBV30
CAWSVQGRDSEKLFF
TGTGCCTGGAGTGTACAGGGCAGGGACAGTGAAAAACTGTTTTTT
>NA|NA|TRBJ2-7|TRBV2
CASSRSRGSAYEQYF
TGTGCCAGCAGCCGCTCGCGGGGATCTGCCTACGAGCAGTACTTC
>NA|NA|TRBJ1-2|TRBV6-5
CASSYEIGANYGYTF
TGTGCCAGCAGTTACGAGATAGGGGCTAACTATGGCTACACCTTC
>NA|NA|TRBJ1-2|TRBV7-9
CASSLLLGQSNNYGYTF
TGTGCCAGCAGCTTACTTTTAGGACAGTCCAACAACTATGGCTACACCTTC
>TRBD1|NA|TRBJ1-2|TRBV6-1
CASSTGTEFYGYTF
TGTGCCAGCAGTACGGGGACAGAATTCTATGGCTACACCTTC
>NA|few|TRBJ2-5|TRBV19
CASSIWLAETQYF
TGTGCCAGTAGTATTTGGCTAGCAGAGACCCAGTACTTC
>TRBD1|NA|TRBJ1-2|TRBV6-4
CASSDVGQGANYGYTF
TGTGCCAGCAGTGACGTCGGACAGGGGGCAAACTATGGCTACACCTTC
>NA|NA|TRBJ1-2|TRBV20-1
CSAFRDTGYTF
TGCAGTGCCTTCCGGGACACGGGCTACACCTTC